Reported below is one T cell receptor (beta chain). Germline CDR1 is MNHEY and CDR2 is SMNVEV (reference sequence). This CDR3 comprises 17 residues. V shed 2 bases, J shed 5 bases, and the junction held 4 bases outside the gene matches. This sample is drawn from a study of T cell changes during pregnancy in multiple sclerosis. Some clones are missing from TCRdb's copy, which holds only in-frame ones; the method was immunoSEQ multiplex PCR. The sample has about 45,000 clones, about 93% seen once. This chain uses TRBV27 with TRBJ2-4; TRBD2 aligns across 15 bases. This TCR came from a female donor with multiple sclerosis, enrolled in a pregnancy study. The sample in question was CD4+ T cells from peripheral blood mononuclear cells, obtained before pregnancy. CDR3 sequence reads: CASSLVGLAGGENIQYF. The CDR3, as DNA: TGTGCCAGCAGTTTAGTTGGACTAGCGGGAGGGGAAAACATTCAGTACTTC.